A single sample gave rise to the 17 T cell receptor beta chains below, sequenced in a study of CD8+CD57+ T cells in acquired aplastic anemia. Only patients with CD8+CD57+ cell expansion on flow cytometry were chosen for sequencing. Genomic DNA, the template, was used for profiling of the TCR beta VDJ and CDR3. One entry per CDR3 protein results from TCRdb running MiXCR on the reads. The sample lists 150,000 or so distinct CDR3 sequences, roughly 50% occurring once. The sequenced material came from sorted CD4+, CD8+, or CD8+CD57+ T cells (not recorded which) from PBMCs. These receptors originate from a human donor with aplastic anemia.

CDR3 in amino acids: CATSDVTGVETQYF. DNA for the CDR3: TGTGCCACCAGTGATGTCACAGGGGTAGAGACCCAGTACTTC. The chain uses TRBV24-1 and TRBJ2-5; 7 bases fit TRBD1. The CDR3 is 14 residues long. CDR1 and CDR2 from the germline V gene are KGHDR and SFDVKD. Trimming took 3 bases from V and 4 from J; bases not matched to a gene: 4.

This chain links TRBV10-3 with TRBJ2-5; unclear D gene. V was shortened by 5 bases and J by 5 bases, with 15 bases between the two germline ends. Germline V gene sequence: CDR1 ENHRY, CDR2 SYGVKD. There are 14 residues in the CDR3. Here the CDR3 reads CAISYSDGSETQYF. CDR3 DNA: TGTGCCATCAGTTACTCCGACGGTTCGGAGACCCAGTACTTC.

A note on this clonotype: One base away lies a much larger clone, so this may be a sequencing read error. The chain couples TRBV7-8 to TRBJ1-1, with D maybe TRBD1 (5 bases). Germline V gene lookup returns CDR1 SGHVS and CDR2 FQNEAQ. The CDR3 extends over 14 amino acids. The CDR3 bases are TGTGCCAGCAGCAGCGGGACTCACTCCACTGGAGCTTTCTTT. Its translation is CASSSGTHSTGAFF. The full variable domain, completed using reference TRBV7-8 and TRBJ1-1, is GAGVSQSPRYKVAKRGQDVALRCDPISGHVSLFWYQQALGQGPEFLTYFQNEAQLDKSGLPSDRFFAERPEGSVSTLKIQRTQQEDSAVYLCASSSGTHSTGAFFGQGTRLTVV.

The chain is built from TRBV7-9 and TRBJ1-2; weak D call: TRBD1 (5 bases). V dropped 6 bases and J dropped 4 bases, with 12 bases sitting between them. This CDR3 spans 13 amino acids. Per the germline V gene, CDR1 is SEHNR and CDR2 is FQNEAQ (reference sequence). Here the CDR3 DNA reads TGTGCCAGCAGTTTATCAGGGACCTATGGCTACACCTTC. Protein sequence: CASSLSGTYGYTF.

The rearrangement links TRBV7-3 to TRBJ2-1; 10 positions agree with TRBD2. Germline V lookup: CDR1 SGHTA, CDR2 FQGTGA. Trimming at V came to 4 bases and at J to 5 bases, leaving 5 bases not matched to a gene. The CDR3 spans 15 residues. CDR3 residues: CASSSLAGIDNEQFF. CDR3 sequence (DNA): TGTGCCAGCAGCTCACTAGCGGGGATCGACAATGAGCAGTTCTTC.

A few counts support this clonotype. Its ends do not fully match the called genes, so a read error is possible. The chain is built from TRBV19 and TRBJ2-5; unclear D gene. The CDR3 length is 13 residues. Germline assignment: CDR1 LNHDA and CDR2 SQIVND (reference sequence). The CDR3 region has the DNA TGTGCCAGTAGTGGACGGAACCAGGAGACCCAGTACTTC. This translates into CASSGRNQETQYF.

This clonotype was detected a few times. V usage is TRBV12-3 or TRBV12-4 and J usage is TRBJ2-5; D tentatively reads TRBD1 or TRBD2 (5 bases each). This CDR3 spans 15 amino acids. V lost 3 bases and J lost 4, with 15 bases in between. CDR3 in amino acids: CASSFTLGVGETQYF. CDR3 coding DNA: TGTGCCAGCAGTTTTACTTTGGGGGTGGGAGAGACCCAGTACTTC.

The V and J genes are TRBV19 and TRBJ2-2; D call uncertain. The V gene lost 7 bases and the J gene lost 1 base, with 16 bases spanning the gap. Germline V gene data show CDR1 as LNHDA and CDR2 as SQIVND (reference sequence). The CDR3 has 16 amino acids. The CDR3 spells CASISLHSENTGELFF. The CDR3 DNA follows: TGTGCCAGTATTTCCCTACACAGTGAGAACACCGGGGAGCTGTTTTTT.

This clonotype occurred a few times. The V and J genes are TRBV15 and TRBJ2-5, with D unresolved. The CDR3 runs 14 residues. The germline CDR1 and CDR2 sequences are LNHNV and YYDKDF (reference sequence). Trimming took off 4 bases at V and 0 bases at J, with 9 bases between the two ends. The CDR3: CATSIVGNQETQYF. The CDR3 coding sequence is TGTGCCACCAGCATTGTAGGGAACCAAGAGACCCAGTACTTC.

CDR3 nucleotides: TGTGCCAGCAGCCTCCGGGACACTGAAGCTTTCTTT. It translates to CASSLRDTEAFF. The chain is built from TRBV7-9 and TRBJ1-1; D uncertain. The CDR3 has 12 residues. Trimming cost V 5 bases and J 3 bases, with 7 bases left between them. CDR1 is SEHNR and CDR2 is FQNEAQ in the germline V gene (reference sequence).

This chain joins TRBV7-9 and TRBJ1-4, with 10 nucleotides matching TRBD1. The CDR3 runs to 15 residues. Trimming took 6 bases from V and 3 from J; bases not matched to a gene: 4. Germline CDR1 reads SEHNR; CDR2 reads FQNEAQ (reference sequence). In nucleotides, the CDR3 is TGTGCCAGCAGGACAGGGGGCATGGCTAATGAAAAACTGTTTTTT. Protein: CASRTGGMANEKLFF.

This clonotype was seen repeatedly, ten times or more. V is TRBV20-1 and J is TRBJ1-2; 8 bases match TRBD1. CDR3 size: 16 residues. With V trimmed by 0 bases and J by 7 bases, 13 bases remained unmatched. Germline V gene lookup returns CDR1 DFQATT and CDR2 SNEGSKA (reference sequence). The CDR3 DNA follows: TGCAGTGCTAGAGATCTAAACCCGGACAGGGACGTTGGCTACACCTTC. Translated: CSARDLNPDRDVGYTF.

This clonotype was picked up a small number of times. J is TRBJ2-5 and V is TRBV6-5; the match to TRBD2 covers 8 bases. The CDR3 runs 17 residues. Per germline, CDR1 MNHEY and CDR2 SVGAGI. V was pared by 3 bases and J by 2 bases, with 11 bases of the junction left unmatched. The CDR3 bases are TGTGCCAGCAGTTATTTCGGGGTGGAGCGGGGGCAAGAGACCCAGTACTTC. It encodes CASSYFGVERGQETQYF.

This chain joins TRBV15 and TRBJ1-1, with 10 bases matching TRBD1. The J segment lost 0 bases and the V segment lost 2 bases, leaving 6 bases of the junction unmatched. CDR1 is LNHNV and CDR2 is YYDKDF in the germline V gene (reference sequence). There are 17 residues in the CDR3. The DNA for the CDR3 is TGTGCCACCAGCAGACCGGGACAGGGGCTTTTGAACACTGAAGCTTTCTTT. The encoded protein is CATSRPGQGLLNTEAFF.

CDR3 DNA sequence: TGCAGCGTTTCTCGCGGGGGACAAGAGACCCAGTACTTC. Translating it yields CSVSRGGQETQYF. The V gene is TRBV29-1, the J gene TRBJ2-5, with TRBD2 matching 7 bases. The CDR3 runs to 13 residues. J was trimmed by 2 bases and V by 5 bases; bases with no gene match: 5. The germline gives CDR1 SQVTM, CDR2 ANQGSEA. The entire variable domain, with the rest obtained from reference TRBV29-1 and TRBJ2-5, is as follows: SAVISQKPSRDICQRGTSLTIQCQVDSQVTMMFWYRQQPGQSLTLIATANQGSEATYESGFVIDKFPISRPNLTFSTLTVSNMSPEDSSIYLCSVSRGGQETQYFGPGTRLLVL.

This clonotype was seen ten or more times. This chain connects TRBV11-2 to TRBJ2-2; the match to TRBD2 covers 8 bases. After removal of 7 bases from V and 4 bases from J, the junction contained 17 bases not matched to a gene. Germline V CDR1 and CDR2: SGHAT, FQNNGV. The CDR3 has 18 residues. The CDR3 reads CASTPREAGDRGTGELFF. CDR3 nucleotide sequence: TGTGCCAGCACCCCCCGGGAAGCGGGAGATCGTGGCACCGGGGAGCTGTTTTTT.

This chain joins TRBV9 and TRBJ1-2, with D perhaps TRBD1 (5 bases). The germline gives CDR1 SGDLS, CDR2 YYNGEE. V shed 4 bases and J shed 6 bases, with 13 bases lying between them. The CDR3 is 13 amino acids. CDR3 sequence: CASSRSGLDGYTF. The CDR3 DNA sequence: TGTGCCAGCAGCCGATCGGGACTGGATGGCTACACCTTC.